This TCR beta chain is from a study of T cell repertoires in cytomegalovirus infection. Turning to the study itself: It can be stated that public TCR beta signatures indicated CMV infection as well as a matching HLA type.

TCRdb re-derived calls from the reads in MiXCR, one entry per CDR3 protein. The sample shows around 740,000 distinct CDR3 sequences, 35% of them seen only once. Per germline, CDR1 SEHNR and CDR2 FQNEAQ (reference sequence). The CDR3 has 13 amino acids. V lost 6 bases and J lost 5; bases outside the gene matches: 6. Sequenced input: PBMCs. This receptor was obtained from a human donor in good health (CMV status not recorded). Some clones in this sample may be carry-over from other donors' samples. The chain is built from TRBV7-9 and TRBJ2-7; 8 bases are shared with TRBD1. Here the CDR3 reads CASSPGQADEQYF. The CDR3 DNA is TGTGCCAGCAGTCCGGGACAGGCGGACGAGCAGTACTTC.